Each of the 30 T cell receptor beta chains below was sequenced from the same sample in a study of tumor T cells in aggressive B-cell lymphoma. Profiled with immunoSEQ multiplex PCR; TCRdb holds only in-frame clones, not every one. This repertoire shows thousands of clones, about 90% found once; its top ten account for approximately 7.4%. Sequencing input: tumor tissue. The receptors here all came from an adult with diffuse large B cell lymphoma.

The V and J genes are TRBV7-3 and TRBJ2-7, with a weak D call TRBD2 (7 bases). Germline loops: CDR1 SGHTA, CDR2 FQGTGA. V was shortened by 0 bases and J by 4 bases, with 13 bases between the two germline ends. This CDR3 comprises 15 residues. Here the CDR3 reads CASSLTPGGRYEQYF. The DNA of the CDR3 is TGTGCCAGCAGCTTAACCCCCGGGGGGCGATACGAGCAGTACTTC.

The chain uses TRBV7-2 and TRBJ2-2, with a tentative D call TRBD1 (6 bases). CDR3 length: 16 amino acids. The V and J ends lost 0 bases and 0 bases respectively, with 8 bases between them. The germline gives CDR1 SGHTA, CDR2 FQGNSA. The CDR3 region is CASSLAQGPNTGELFF. DNA of the CDR3: TGTGCCAGCAGCTTAGCTCAGGGGCCGAACACCGGGGAGCTGTTTTTT. The full variable domain, in which reference TRBV7-2 and TRBJ2-2 provide the parts outside the CDR3, is GAGVSQSPSNKVTEKGKDVELRCDPISGHTALYWYRQSLGQGLEFLIYFQGNSAPDKSGLPSDRFSAERTGGSVSTLTIQRTQQEDSAVYLCASSLAQGPNTGELFFGEGSRLTVL.

The chain recombines TRBV6-5 with TRBJ1-5; no definite D call. The V end was cut by 6 bases, the J end by 0 bases, with 12 bases between. The CDR3 contains 15 residues. Germline CDR1 reads MNHEY; CDR2 reads SVGAGI. This CDR3 is CASRLSGYSNQPQHF. In DNA, the CDR3 is TGTGCCAGCAGGCTCTCAGGTTATAGCAATCAGCCCCAGCATTTT.

In regard to this clone: Germline and junction disagree at one end, which may indicate a read error. CDR3 in amino acids: CASSPGGLAGGTVELFF. CDR3 DNA: TGTGCCAGCAGCCCCGGCGGGCTAGCGGGGGGGACCGTGGAGCTGTTTTTT. The J gene is TRBJ2-2, the V gene TRBV9; TRBD2 agrees at 12 bases. The CDR3 length is 17 residues. From germline, CDR1 is SGDLS and CDR2 YYNGEE.

The genes are TRBV4-1 and TRBJ1-2, with 7 positions matching TRBD1. The CDR3 is 14 residues long. Germline CDR1 is MGHRA and CDR2 is YSYEKL. V shed 4 bases, J shed 4 bases, and the junction held 6 bases outside the gene matches. The CDR3 region has the DNA TGCGCCAGCAGCCGAGGACAGGACCTCTATGGCTACACCTTC. This sequence encodes CASSRGQDLYGYTF.

As concerns this clone: At one end, the junction sequence differs from germline, possibly due to a read error. The rearrangement uses TRBV9 and TRBJ1-5, with TRBD1 matching 8 bases. The CDR3 sequence is 15 residues long. CDR1 and CDR2 from the germline V gene are SGDLS and YYNGEE. CDR3 nucleotides: TGTGCCAGCAGCGTAGGGACAGGGAGCAACCAGCCCCAGCATTTT. Its translation is CASSVGTGSNQPQHF.

The chain uses TRBV7-7 and TRBJ2-5, with TRBD2 identical over 7 bases. V lost 6 bases, J lost 6 bases, and 10 bases stayed unmatched. The length of the CDR3 is 14 residues. Germline values: CDR1 SSHAT, CDR2 FNYEAQ (reference sequence). CDR3 protein: CASSNTLARQTQYF. CDR3 bases: TGTGCCAGCAGTAACACACTAGCGAGACAGACCCAGTACTTC.

The J gene is TRBJ2-1, the V gene TRBV14; 10 bases agree with TRBD2. J was trimmed by 7 bases and V by 4 bases; bases with no gene match: 10. Germline loops: CDR1 SGHDN, CDR2 FVKESK. The CDR3 length is 16 residues. In DNA form, the CDR3 reads TGTGCCAGCAGCCCGACAGCGGGAGGGCCGAGGAATGAGCAGTTCTTC. This codes for CASSPTAGGPRNEQFF.

J is TRBJ2-5 and V is TRBV2; 7 bases align to TRBD1. The CDR3 covers 14 residues. Germline V gene data show CDR1 as SNHLY and CDR2 as FYNNEI. Trimming at V came to 8 bases and at J to 1 base, leaving 7 bases not matched to a gene. The DNA for the CDR3 is TGTGCCAGCTTAGGGGGCCTTCTCCAAGAGACCCAGTACTTC. Its translation is CASLGGLLQETQYF.

A single count supports this clone. The chain links TRBV25-1 to TRBJ2-5; the match to TRBD1 covers 8 bases. The end of the DNA aligns better with TRBJ2-7, so the J call may be wrong. This CDR3 is 13 amino acids long. The germline CDR1 and CDR2 sequences are MGHDK and SYGVNS. CDR3 coding DNA: TGTGCCAGCGTTGCCGGGACAGGATACGAGCAGTACTTC. This gives the protein CASVAGTGYEQYF.

This chain connects TRBV10-3 to TRBJ1-5; the match to TRBD1 covers 8 bases. The germline V gene has CDR1 ENHRY and CDR2 SYGVKD. The CDR3 runs 13 residues. Trimming at V came to 6 bases and at J to 6 bases, leaving 4 bases not matched to a gene. CDR3 coding DNA: TGTGCCATCAGCATCGACAGGGGTCAGCCCCAGCATTTT. Its protein is CAISIDRGQPQHF.

Points on this clone: One end of the junction varies from germline; a read error may be responsible. V and J are TRBV9 and TRBJ2-1; D unclear. CDR3 size: 14 residues. Germline V gene lookup returns CDR1 SGDLS and CDR2 YYNGEE. The CDR3 reads CASSVISSYNDQFF. In DNA, the CDR3 is TGTGCCAGCAGCGTAATTAGCTCCTACAATGATCAGTTCTTC.

The chain carries TRBV30 and TRBJ1-6; 8 bases fit TRBD1. V trimming: 4 bases; J trimming: 4 bases; junction bases outside the gene matches: 6. The CDR3 length is 15 residues. Germline loops: CDR1 GTSNPN, CDR2 SVGIG (reference sequence). The CDR3 protein is CAWKGWTGYNSPLHF. CDR3 in DNA: TGTGCCTGGAAAGGGTGGACAGGGTATAATTCACCCCTCCACTTT.

The chain carries TRBV10-3 and TRBJ2-7, with TRBD1 identical over 8 bases. The CDR3 is 15 residues long. V was pared by 6 bases and J by 7 bases, with 14 bases of the junction left unmatched. Germline V gives CDR1 ENHRY, CDR2 SYGVKD. DNA for the CDR3: TGTGCCATCAGGTCTACCGGGACAGGTGTTTGGGAGCAGTACTTC. Its protein product is CAIRSTGTGVWEQYF.

The chain combines TRBV5-1 with TRBJ1-5, with D uncertain. The CDR3 is 15 residues long. Germline lookup yields CDR1 SGHRS and CDR2 YFSETQ. The V and J ends lost 0 bases and 1 base respectively, with 8 bases between them. Here the CDR3 reads CASSLGGRSNQPQHF. CDR3 in DNA: TGCGCCAGCAGCTTGGGCGGGAGAAGCAATCAGCCCCAGCATTTT.

The chain joins TRBV18 to TRBJ2-4, with TRBD1 matching over 7 bases. CDR1 KGHSH and CDR2 LQKENI come from the germline V gene. CDR3 length: 14 residues. The V gene end was trimmed by 6 bases and the J gene end by 3 bases; junction bases not matched to a gene: 5. The CDR3 protein is CASSFDRVKNIQYF. Here the CDR3 DNA reads TGTGCCAGCTCCTTTGACAGGGTCAAAAACATTCAGTACTTC.

The chain combines TRBV6-5 with TRBJ1-2; TRBD1 matches at 7 bases. The CDR3 extends over 12 amino acids. The V and J ends lost 8 bases and 7 bases, in that order; junction bases with no gene match: 7. The germline V gene encodes CDR1 MNHEY and CDR2 SVGAGI. CDR3 DNA sequence: TGTGCCAGCGCTACAGGGGTTGGTGGCTACACCTTC. Its translation: CASATGVGGYTF.

The CDR3 spells CASSLVGTGVHEQYF. The CDR3 nucleotides read TGTGCCAGCAGCTTAGTCGGCACGGGGGTCCACGAGCAGTACTTC. The V gene is TRBV7-9, the J gene TRBJ2-7; D may be TRBD2 (6 bases). The length of the CDR3 is 15 residues. V lost 1 base, J lost 5 bases, and 15 bases lay in between. Germline V gene sequence: CDR1 SEHNR, CDR2 FQNEAQ (reference sequence).

This chain connects TRBV5-1 to TRBJ2-3; the D gene is possibly TRBD2 (7 bases). CDR3 length: 15 amino acids. Trimming stripped 0 bases from V and 3 bases from J, with 11 bases between. Germline values: CDR1 SGHRS, CDR2 YFSETQ. This CDR3 is CASSLAGGRTDTQYF. Here the CDR3 DNA reads TGCGCCAGCAGCTTGGCGGGGGGCCGGACAGATACGCAGTATTTT.

The chain recombines TRBV19 with TRBJ2-7, with D tentatively TRBD1 (5 bases). The CDR3 extends over 16 amino acids. Germline-derived CDR1 and CDR2 are LNHDA and SQIVND (reference sequence). V was clipped by 0 bases and J by 1 base, with 13 bases between them. This CDR3 is CASSIDGAARSYEQYF. The DNA of the CDR3 is TGTGCCAGTAGTATAGATGGGGCGGCCAGATCCTACGAGCAGTACTTC.

The chain uses TRBV5-1 and TRBJ2-5; weak D call: TRBD2 (8 bases). Germline V gene data show CDR1 as SGHRS and CDR2 as YFSETQ. V lost 4 bases, J lost 2 bases, and 21 bases lay in between. The length of the CDR3 is 17 residues. CDR3 DNA: TGCGCCAGCAGCCCAGGGGGGACTAGTAGACAGCAAGAGACCCAGTACTTC. Translating gives CASSPGGTSRQQETQYF.

The chain couples TRBV19 to TRBJ1-1; 7 nucleotides align to TRBD1. The V and J ends lost 5 bases and 1 base, in that order; junction bases with no gene match: 4. In germline, CDR1 is LNHDA, CDR2 SQIVND (reference sequence). This CDR3 has 14 residues. CDR3 coding DNA: TGTGCCAGTAGTCGGCCAGGGGGGAACACTGAAGCTTTCTTT. It is translated as CASSRPGGNTEAFF.

This chain connects TRBV28 to TRBJ2-3, with TRBD2 matching 9 bases. The CDR3 consists of 16 residues. The V and J ends lost 6 bases and 1 base, in that order; junction bases with no gene match: 8. In germline, CDR1 is MDHEN, CDR2 SYDVKM. Here the CDR3 reads CASSPASGKGTDTQYF. CDR3 coding DNA: TGTGCCAGCAGCCCAGCTAGCGGGAAGGGCACAGATACGCAGTATTTT.

The chain recombines TRBV27 with TRBJ2-3, with D possibly TRBD2 on 5 matching bases. The V end was cut by 5 bases, the J end by 0 bases, with 12 bases between. The CDR3 covers 15 residues. Germline V gene sequence: CDR1 MNHEY, CDR2 SMNVEV (reference sequence). The DNA of the CDR3 is TGTGCCAGCAGTGAGAGCGGCCCTAGCACAGATACGCAGTATTTT. Translating it yields CASSESGPSTDTQYF.

The rearrangement joins TRBV2 to TRBJ2-3; possibly TRBD2 for D (5 bases). The CDR3 sequence is 15 residues long. Trimming cost V 4 bases and J 2 bases, with 13 bases left between them. In germline, CDR1 is SNHLY, CDR2 FYNNEI. The CDR3 spells CASSASGYSTDTQYF. The CDR3 bases are TGTGCCAGCAGTGCCTCGGGGTATTCCACAGATACGCAGTATTTT.

The chain has TRBV7-2 and TRBJ2-2, with D perhaps TRBD2 (5 bases). The germline CDR1 and CDR2 sequences are SGHTA and FQGNSA. V shed 6 bases and J shed 0 bases, with 8 bases lying between them. The CDR3 is 14 residues long. The chain's CDR3 is CASSLLANTGELFF. CDR3 nucleotides: TGTGCCAGCAGTTTACTAGCGAACACCGGGGAGCTGTTTTTT.

This chain uses TRBV7-8 with TRBJ2-7; perhaps TRBD1 as D (5 bases). Germline V gene lookup returns CDR1 SGHVS and CDR2 FQNEAQ. V lost 1 base and J 6 bases, leaving 10 bases between the germline ends. This CDR3 region has 13 residues. The CDR3 DNA sequence: TGTGCCAGCAGCTTAGGTTCTAGGGGCGAGCAGTACTTC. Amino acid sequence: CASSLGSRGEQYF.

The chain combines TRBV9 with TRBJ2-1; maybe TRBD1 (5 bases). Looked up from germline, CDR1 is SGDLS and CDR2 is YYNGEE. V dropped 0 bases and J dropped 1 base, with 11 bases sitting between them. The CDR3 extends over 16 amino acids. The CDR3 DNA sequence: TGTGCCAGCAGCGTAGAAGGGGTAGGTTCCTACAATGAGCAGTTCTTC. Translating gives CASSVEGVGSYNEQFF.

V usage is TRBV7-6 and J usage is TRBJ2-5; D uncertain. Germline loops: CDR1 SGHVS, CDR2 FNYEAQ. The CDR3 loop spans 13 amino acids. Trimming pared 1 base from V and 5 bases from J, leaving 8 bases between. The CDR3 DNA is TGTGCCAGCAGCTTAGGTCAGCGTGAGACCCAGTACTTC. Encoded protein: CASSLGQRETQYF.

A word on this clone: The same CDR3 arises from other DNA sequences in this sample as well. The chain joins TRBV6-5 to TRBJ1-3; 7 bases line up with TRBD1. This CDR3 has 15 amino acids. Germline V gives CDR1 MNHEY, CDR2 SVGAGI. J gave up 4 bases and V 2 bases, and 5 bases lay outside the gene matches. The DNA of the CDR3 is TGTGCCAGCAGTTACCAAACAGGGGCAGGAAACACCATATATTTT. Its translation: CASSYQTGAGNTIYF.